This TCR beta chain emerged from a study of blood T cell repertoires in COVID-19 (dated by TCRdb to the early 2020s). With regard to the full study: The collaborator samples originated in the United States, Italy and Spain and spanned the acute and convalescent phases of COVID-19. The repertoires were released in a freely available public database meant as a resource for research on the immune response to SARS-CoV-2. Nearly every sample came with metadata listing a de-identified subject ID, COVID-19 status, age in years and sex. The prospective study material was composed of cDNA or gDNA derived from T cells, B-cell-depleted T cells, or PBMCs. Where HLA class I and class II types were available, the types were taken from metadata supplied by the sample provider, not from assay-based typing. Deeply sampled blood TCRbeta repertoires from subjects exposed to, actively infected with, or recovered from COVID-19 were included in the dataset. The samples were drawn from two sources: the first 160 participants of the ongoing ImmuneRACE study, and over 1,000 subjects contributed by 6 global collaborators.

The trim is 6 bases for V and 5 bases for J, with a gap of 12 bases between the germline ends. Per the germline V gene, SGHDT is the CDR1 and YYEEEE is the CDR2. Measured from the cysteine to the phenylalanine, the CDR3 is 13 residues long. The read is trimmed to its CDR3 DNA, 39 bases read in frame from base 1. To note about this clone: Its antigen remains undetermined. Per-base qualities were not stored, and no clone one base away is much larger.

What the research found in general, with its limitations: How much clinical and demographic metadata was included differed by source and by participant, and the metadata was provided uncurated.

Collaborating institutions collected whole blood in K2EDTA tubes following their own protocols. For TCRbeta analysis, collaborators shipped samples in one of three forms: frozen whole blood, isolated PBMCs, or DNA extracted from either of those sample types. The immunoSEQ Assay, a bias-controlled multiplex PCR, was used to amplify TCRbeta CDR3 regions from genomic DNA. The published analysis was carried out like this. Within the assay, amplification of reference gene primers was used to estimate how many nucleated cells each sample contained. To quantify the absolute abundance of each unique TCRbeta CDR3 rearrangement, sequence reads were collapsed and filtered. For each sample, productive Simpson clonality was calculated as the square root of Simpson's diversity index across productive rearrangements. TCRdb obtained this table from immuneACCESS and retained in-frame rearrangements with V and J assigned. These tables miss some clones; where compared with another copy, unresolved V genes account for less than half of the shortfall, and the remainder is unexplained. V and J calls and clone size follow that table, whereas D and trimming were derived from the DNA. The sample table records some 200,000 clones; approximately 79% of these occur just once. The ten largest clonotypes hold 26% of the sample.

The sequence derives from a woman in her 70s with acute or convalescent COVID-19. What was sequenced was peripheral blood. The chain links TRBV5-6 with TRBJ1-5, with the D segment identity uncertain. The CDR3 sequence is CASTSGLDQPQHF. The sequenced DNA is TGTGCCAGCACTTCGGGTTTGGATCAGCCCCAGCATTTT.